The clone carrying this T cell receptor (beta chain) was seen a handful of times. The V and J ends lost 3 bases and 1 base respectively, with 16 bases between them. This CDR3 comprises 17 residues. This record comes from a study of low-dose radiotherapy and immunotherapy resistance in tumors. Across the whole study: Ipilimumab 1 mg/kg every six weeks, together with nivolumab 240 mg every two weeks, was given intravenously to patients.

As to time point: before trial treatment. Donors received a regimen that comprised nivolumab, ipilimumab, aspirin, low-dose cyclophosphamide and low-dose radiotherapy. As a condition of eligibility, patients had advanced solid tumors lacking tumor-infiltrating lymphocytes. TRAV and TRBV primers primed cDNA for both TCRalpha and TCRbeta. The TCRs were subjected to amplification over approximately 20 PCR cycles employing a constant-region primer in conjunction with a V-primer adapter. Amplifying the isolated mRNA was done by in vitro transcription. A single record per CDR3 protein comes from TCRdb applying MiXCR to the reads. The sample contains under 90,000 distinct CDR3 sequences, roughly 30% of which appear only once.

The clonotype originates from a female donor with ovarian cancer. The chain has TRBV12-3 or TRBV12-4 and TRBJ2-1; unclear D gene. The sample consisted of PBMCs, taken before treatment. CDR3 coding DNA: TGTGCCAGCAGTTTCTGGCCAGCGTCCAATTCCTACAATGAGCAGTTCTTC. This translates into CASSFWPASNSYNEQFF.